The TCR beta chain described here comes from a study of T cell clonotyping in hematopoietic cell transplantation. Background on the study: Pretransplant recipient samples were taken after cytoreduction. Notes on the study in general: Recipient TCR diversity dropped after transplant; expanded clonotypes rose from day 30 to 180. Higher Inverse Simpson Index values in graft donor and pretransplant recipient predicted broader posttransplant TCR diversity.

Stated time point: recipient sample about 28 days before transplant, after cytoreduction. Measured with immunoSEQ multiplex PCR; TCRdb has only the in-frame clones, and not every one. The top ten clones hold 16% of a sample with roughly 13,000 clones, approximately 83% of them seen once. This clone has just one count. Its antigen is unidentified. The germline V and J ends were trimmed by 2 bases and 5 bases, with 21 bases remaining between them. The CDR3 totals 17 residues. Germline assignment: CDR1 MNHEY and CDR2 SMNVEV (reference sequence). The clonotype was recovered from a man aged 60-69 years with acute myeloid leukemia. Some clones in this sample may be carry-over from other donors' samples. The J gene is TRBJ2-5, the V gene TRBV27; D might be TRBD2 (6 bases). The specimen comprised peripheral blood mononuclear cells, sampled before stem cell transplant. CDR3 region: CASSLRGFGARGETQYF. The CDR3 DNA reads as TGTGCCAGCAGTTTAAGAGGCTTCGGTGCGCGGGGTGAGACCCAGTACTTC.